This T cell receptor beta chain was retrieved from a study of cytomegalovirus exposure and HLA in healthy donors. Primers for the PCR totalled 60 Vbeta and 13 Jbeta. Repertoires were generated with immunoSEQ multiplex PCR, while TCRdb's copy carries only in-frame clones and drops some. The sample carries over 95,000 clones, under 85% recorded once. The germline CDR1 and CDR2 sequences are MNHEY and SMNVEV (reference sequence). Trimming took 2 bases from V and 6 from J, leaving 8 bases between them. The CDR3 length is 13 residues. Material: PBMCs. The chain combines TRBV27 with TRBJ2-4, with a tentative D call TRBD2 (6 bases). The receptor was isolated from a man aged 40-49 years in good health and CMV-seronegative. CDR3 sequence: CASSLGLRNIQYF. Here the CDR3 DNA reads TGTGCCAGCAGTTTAGGACTAAGAAACATTCAGTACTTC.